These T cell receptor beta chains were read from a single sample in a study of cytomegalovirus exposure and HLA in healthy donors. TCRdb's copy holds only in-frame clones and misses some; the assay was immunoSEQ multiplex PCR. Seen here are 200,000 to 300,000 clones, 82% observed once, and the top ten hold around 5.4%. Sequenced input: PBMCs. The origin of the receptors is a woman between 40 and 55 years old in good health and CMV-seropositive. The CDR3 runs from the conserved cysteine through the conserved F or W. The size entry is marked missing in some rows and otherwise reads once, few, many or a size class.

CDR3	length	V	size
CASSLGGTLYEQYF	14	TRBV28	-
CASSLTGDYGYTF	13	TRBV5-1	-
CASSVRSLGGTDTQYF	16	TRBV9	-
CARDRDPHLSNQPQHF	16	TRBV23-1	-
CASSLSRGANEKLFF	15	TRBV18	-
CASSATSGGTLYTDTQYF	18	TRBV9	-
CASSSTGGPWEQYF	14	TRBV5-4	few
CAISESVGGLSTDTQYF	17	TRBV10-3	-
CASSLVGTRDTQYF	14	TRBV19	-
CASSGTSGGGSYNEQFF	17	TRBV9	-
CASWTGGKHGYTF	13	TRBV7-9	-
CASSTTGSYEQYF	13	TRBV6-6	-
CASSLRQGGTDTQYF	15	TRBV19	-
CASSFTGTRGETQYF	15	TRBV7-2	-
CASSQGRAVQIYEQYF	16	TRBV4-2	-
CASSSVGQGNQPQHF	15	TRBV7-9	-
CASSNLRTGLFTDTQYF	17	TRBV27	-
CASSSGFEQYF	11	TRBV5-4	-
CASSSGYNSPLHF	13	TRBV19	-
CASSQDGSSGEQYF	14	TRBV14	-
CASSVEYTDTQYF	13	TRBV9	-
CASSLAKRGLGETQYF	16	TRBV7-9	-
CATSRDRTSGSDEQYF	16	TRBV15	-
CASSPREISGNTIYF	15	TRBV18	-
CASSPGTDVGYTF	13	TRBV18	-
CASSKGHRNHEQYF	14	TRBV21-1	-
CASSNRQGSGNTEAFF	16	TRBV9	-
CASSGTGTGMNTEAFF	16	TRBV25-1	-
CASSLQGTFTDTQYF	15	TRBV2	-
CASSEGSGSSYEQYF	15	TRBV9	once
CASSFFLAGEHGGEQFF	17	TRBV7-2	-
CAIAGTAYEQYF	12	TRBV10-3	-
CASSILANTGELFF	14	TRBV19	-
CASRYGDRSNQPQHF	15	TRBV6-6	few
CASSTGGYEQYF	12	TRBV11-2	-
CASSQGQGGETQYF	14	TRBV4-3	-
CASSSYLQGGDTEAFF	16	TRBV5-4	few
CASSTGLAGELFSYEQYF	18	TRBV28	-
CASSSRGPGNTTYF	14	TRBV6-5	-
CASSLGTVNTEAFF	14	TRBV5-4	once